The 27 T cell receptor beta chains in this list originate from one sample, sequenced in a study of shared clonotypes between healthy human individuals. Repertoires were generated with immunoSEQ multiplex PCR, while TCRdb's copy carries only in-frame clones and drops some. This sample has about 960,000 clones, with around three quarters found just once. The sequenced sample was memory CD4+ T cells sorted from blood. Subset denoted: CD45RA-negative fraction. These receptors were taken from a man aged 18 to 29 in good health.

The genes are TRBV5-1 and TRBJ1-2; no clear D gene. Germline lookup yields CDR1 SGHRS and CDR2 YFSETQ. The CDR3 runs 12 residues. Trimming removed 4 bases from V and 3 bases from J, with 7 bases in between. The CDR3 DNA sequence: TGCGCCAGCAGCCCGGACCACTATGGCTACACCTTC. This gives the protein CASSPDHYGYTF.

This clone was recorded a few times. The chain joins TRBV2 to TRBJ2-4; D may be TRBD2 (7 bases). The germline gives CDR1 SNHLY, CDR2 FYNNEI. This CDR3 comprises 14 residues. V gave up 7 bases and J gave up 8 bases, with 18 bases separating them. This chain's CDR3 is CASTRGGAGDIQYF. The CDR3, as DNA: TGTGCCAGCACCAGAGGGGGGGCTGGAGACATTCAGTACTTC.

The chain has TRBV5-1 and TRBJ2-4; tentatively, D is TRBD1 (6 bases). Germline CDR1 and CDR2: SGHRS and YFSETQ. The CDR3 has 14 residues. Trimming cost V 3 bases and J 15 bases, with 22 bases left between them. The CDR3 spells CASSSDTGSLNRYF. The CDR3 DNA reads as TGCGCCAGCAGCTCGGACACAGGGTCCCTCAATAGGTACTTC.

Remarks on this clone: The same CDR3 is also encoded by other DNA sequences in this sample. The chain has TRBV14 and TRBJ2-5, with D unclear. The V end was cut by 2 bases, the J end by 5 bases, with 3 bases between. The CDR3 has 11 residues. From germline, CDR1 is SGHDN and CDR2 FVKESK. CDR3 sequence (DNA): TGTGCCAGCAGCCAATCGGAGACCCAGTACTTC. Translation: CASSQSETQYF. The complete variable domain, with remaining parts taken from reference TRBV14 and TRBJ2-5, reads EAGVTQFPSHSVIEKGQTVTLRCDPISGHDNLYWYRRVMGKEIKFLLHFVKESKQDESGMPNNRFLAERTGGTYSTLKVQPAELEDSGVYFCASSQSETQYFGPGTRLLVL.

This clone has only a few counts. The V and J genes are TRBV19 and TRBJ1-6, with D maybe TRBD1 (6 bases). The CDR3 sequence is 18 residues long. V gave up 2 bases and J gave up 9 bases, with 23 bases separating them. Germline CDR1 reads LNHDA; CDR2 reads SQIVND (reference sequence). In DNA form, the CDR3 reads TGTGCCAGTAGTATACCTGGTACCCCACAGGGTTCGGCTTCACCCCTCCACTTT. Amino acids: CASSIPGTPQGSASPLHF.

This clone was counted only a few times. The J gene is TRBJ1-4, the V gene TRBV7-2; TRBD1 is a possible D gene (5 bases). From germline, CDR1 is SGHTA and CDR2 FQGNSA. The length of the CDR3 is 16 residues. Trimming cost V 5 bases and J 4 bases, with 17 bases left between them. The CDR3 sequence is CASSPNSGRINEKLFF. The CDR3 bases are TGTGCCAGCAGCCCAAACTCGGGACGGATTAATGAAAAACTGTTTTTT.

This clone showed up just once. A junction end diverges from the germline sequence, so it may reflect a read error. The gene calls are TRBV7-7 and TRBJ2-2; 7 bases map to TRBD1. Germline V gene lookup returns CDR1 SSHAT and CDR2 FNYEAQ (reference sequence). This CDR3 comprises 14 residues. The CDR3 DNA sequence: TGTGCTAGCAGCTTAAACAGGGGAGACGGGGAGCTGTTTTTT. It codes for CASSLNRGDGELFF.

By share, this clone counts as medium-sized. The chain is built from TRBV30 and TRBJ1-4; perhaps TRBD1 as D (5 bases). Germline CDR1 GTSNPN, CDR2 SVGIG (reference sequence). CDR3 size: 14 residues. V gave up 4 bases and J gave up 8 bases, with 17 bases separating them. CDR3 in amino acids: CAWTSGGMREKLFF. The DNA of the CDR3 is TGTGCCTGGACGTCCGGGGGGATGAGGGAAAAACTGTTTTTT.

The table lists this clone with a count of one. The chain couples TRBV27 to TRBJ2-7, with 13 bases that match TRBD2. The junction had 14 bases not matched to a gene; V was cut back by 6 bases and J by 3 bases. Germline assignment: CDR1 MNHEY and CDR2 SMNVEV (reference sequence). The CDR3 sequence is 18 residues long. CDR3: CASSRRPGLAGSNYEQYF. The CDR3 DNA sequence: TGTGCCAGCAGCCGACGACCGGGACTAGCGGGGTCAAACTACGAGCAGTACTTC.

The chain employs TRBV2 and TRBJ2-3, with no clear D. The CDR3 is made up of 15 amino acids. Trimming stripped 8 bases from V and 4 bases from J, with 19 bases between. Germline CDR1 and CDR2: SNHLY and FYNNEI. The CDR3 sequence: CASSGQAGGSDTQYF. The CDR3, as DNA: TGTGCCAGCTCAGGTCAGGCAGGTGGGTCAGATACGCAGTATTTT.

About this clone: The sample carries other DNA sequences with the same CDR3. V is TRBV2 and J is TRBJ1-1; D unresolved. This CDR3 is 14 amino acids long. Trimming left V 0 bases short and J 1 base short, with 6 bases between. CDR1 SNHLY and CDR2 FYNNEI come from the germline V gene. The CDR3 DNA reads TGTGCCAGCAGTGAAGCGGGCAGGAACACTGAAGCTTTCTTT. As protein: CASSEAGRNTEAFF.

The J gene is TRBJ2-6, the V gene TRBV2; unclear D gene. This CDR3 has 14 amino acids. Trimming pared 6 bases from V and 0 bases from J, leaving 6 bases between. Germline loops: CDR1 SNHLY, CDR2 FYNNEI. Here the CDR3 DNA reads TGTGCCAGCAGAGCAGACTCTGGGGCCAACGTCCTGACTTTC. The encoded protein is CASRADSGANVLTF.

About this clone itself: At the DNA level, this CDR3 is encoded by other sequences in the same sample as well. V and J are TRBV4-2 and TRBJ1-2; D might be TRBD1 (5 bases). CDR3 length equals 12 residues. V shed 0 bases and J shed 7 bases, with 6 bases lying between them. CDR1 and CDR2 from the germline V gene are LGHNA and YNFKEQ. DNA of the CDR3: TGTGCCAGCAGCCAAGAGGGGGGTGGCTACACCTTC. Translating it yields CASSQEGGGYTF.

The chain joins TRBV27 to TRBJ2-7, with 8 bases aligning to TRBD1. Germline CDR1 and CDR2: MNHEY and SMNVEV (reference sequence). This CDR3 has 14 amino acids. V shed 8 bases, J shed 2 bases, and the junction held 8 bases outside the gene matches. CDR3 DNA sequence: TGTGCCAGCCCCATTATGGGACAGGCCTACGAGCAGTACTTC. This codes for CASPIMGQAYEQYF.

The rearrangement links TRBV30 to TRBJ2-2; the match to TRBD1 covers 8 bases. CDR1 GTSNPN and CDR2 SVGIG come from the germline V gene (reference sequence). The CDR3 covers 13 residues. V shed 5 bases, J shed 4 bases, and the junction held 3 bases outside the gene matches. CDR3 sequence (DNA): TGTGCCTGGTCGACAGGGGTCACCGGGGAGCTGTTTTTT. Residues: CAWSTGVTGELFF.

V usage is TRBV11-2 and J usage is TRBJ1-2; TRBD1 aligns across 10 bases. CDR3 length: 13 amino acids. CDR1 and CDR2 from the germline V gene are SGHAT and FQNNGV. The V segment lost 4 bases and the J segment 8 bases; nucleotides outside the gene matches: 4. The CDR3 DNA sequence: TGTGCCAGCAGCTACGGACAGGGGGGCGGCTACACCTTC. This sequence encodes CASSYGQGGGYTF.

This chain joins TRBV6-5 and TRBJ2-6; possibly TRBD1 or TRBD2 for D (5 bases each). Germline values: CDR1 MNHEY, CDR2 SVGAGI. The CDR3 length is 15 residues. Trimming took off 2 bases at V and 2 bases at J, with 7 bases between the two ends. In DNA, the CDR3 is TGTGCCAGCAGTTACGGGGGTCCTGGGGCCAACGTCCTGACTTTC. The encoded protein is CASSYGGPGANVLTF.

V gene TRBV5-1 combines with J gene TRBJ2-7, with D perhaps being TRBD1 or TRBD2 (5 bases each). The germline gives CDR1 SGHRS, CDR2 YFSETQ. V gave up 2 bases and J gave up 5 bases, with 14 bases separating them. The CDR3 totals 14 residues. The CDR3 loop is CASSLGAGSHEQYF. In DNA form, the CDR3 reads TGCGCCAGCAGCTTAGGAGCAGGGAGCCACGAGCAGTACTTC.

J is TRBJ2-5 and V is TRBV5-1; 12 bases agree with TRBD2. This CDR3 spans 15 amino acids. The germline V gene has CDR1 SGHRS and CDR2 YFSETQ. Trimming cost V 4 bases and J 4 bases; bases outside gene matches: 5. CDR3 amino acids: CASSPSGGARETQYF. The DNA of the CDR3 is TGCGCCAGCAGCCCTAGCGGGGGGGCACGAGAGACCCAGTACTTC.

This chain connects TRBV6-5 to TRBJ2-5; TRBD1 aligns across 8 bases. The ends lost 6 bases at V and 5 bases at J; junction bases unmatched: 2. The CDR3 has 12 residues. Per the germline V gene, CDR1 is MNHEY and CDR2 is SVGAGI. The CDR3 sequence is CASSRQGETQYF. CDR3 in DNA: TGTGCCAGCAGCCGACAGGGGGAGACCCAGTACTTC.

With regard to this clone: Other nucleotide sequences from this sample produce the same CDR3. This chain connects TRBV5-1 to TRBJ1-6, with TRBD1 as a possible D gene (6 bases). The CDR3 has 15 amino acids. In germline, CDR1 is SGHRS, CDR2 YFSETQ. V lost 0 bases and J lost 9, with 13 bases in between. The CDR3: CASSLEGQGSSPLHF. Here the CDR3 DNA reads TGCGCCAGCAGCTTGGAGGGGCAGGGGTCTTCACCCCTCCACTTT.

This chain joins TRBV28 and TRBJ1-3; D is undetermined. Germline V gene data show CDR1 as MDHEN and CDR2 as SYDVKM. This CDR3 region has 19 residues. Trimming took 2 bases from V and 3 from J, leaving 23 bases between them. CDR3 sequence: CASSLAMLTKGAGGNTIYF. The DNA of the CDR3 is TGTGCCAGCAGTTTAGCGATGCTCACTAAGGGAGCTGGTGGAAACACCATATATTTT.

The chain employs TRBV2 and TRBJ1-2; the D is unclear. The germline V gene has CDR1 SNHLY and CDR2 FYNNEI. The ends were cut back, 5 bases at V and 2 bases at J, with 12 bases in the middle. This CDR3 region has 14 residues. CDR3 sequence reads: CASSTVIGNYGYTF. The CDR3 nucleotides read TGTGCCAGCAGTACGGTGATAGGGAACTATGGCTACACCTTC.

The rearrangement links TRBV7-8 to TRBJ1-5; maybe TRBD1 (5 bases). Germline values: CDR1 SGHVS, CDR2 FQNEAQ. This CDR3 comprises 18 residues. The V end was cut by 4 bases, the J end by 0 bases, with 19 bases between. DNA for the CDR3: TGTGCCAGCAGCTCGTCGGGGACTCGAGGGACTAGCAATCAGCCCCAGCATTTT. This codes for CASSSSGTRGTSNQPQHF.

This sequence joins TRBV21-1 and TRBJ2-7; TRBD2, the D gene given by the table, was not confirmed from the DNA. TRBV21-1 is a pseudogene locus. This CDR3 spans 18 amino acids. The CDR3 DNA is TGTGCCAGCAGCAAAGGGGTAGGGCTTTCCACCGACTACGAGCAGTACACCGTC. Protein sequence: CASSKGVGLSTDYEQYTV.

The gene calls are TRBV19 and TRBJ2-7, with D tentatively TRBD1 or TRBD2 (5 bases each). V lost 9 bases to trimming and J lost 2 bases, with 17 bases between them. Germline V lookup: CDR1 LNHDA, CDR2 SQIVND (reference sequence). There are 14 residues in the CDR3. The CDR3 is CASSGRDGAYEQYF. CDR3 sequence (DNA): TGTGCCAGCTCCGGCCGGGACGGGGCCTACGAGCAGTACTTC.

With regard to this clone: With a much larger clone just one base away, this may be a read error. The sample has other DNA sequences that encode this CDR3 too. The chain employs TRBV7-2 and TRBJ1-3; D ambiguous. Germline-derived CDR1 and CDR2 are SGHTA and FQGNSA. This CDR3 region has 11 residues. Between the trimmed V and J ends, which lost 4 bases and 4 bases, there was a span of 2 bases. The CDR3 region is CASSSGNTIYF. DNA for the CDR3: TGTGCCAGCAGCTCCGGAAACACCATATATTTT.